These T cell receptor beta chains were read from a single sample in a study of T cell changes during pregnancy in multiple sclerosis. The table came from immunoSEQ multiplex PCR; TCRdb's copy has only in-frame clones and leaves some out. The repertoire consists of roughly 58,000 clones, with about 88% occurring once and the leading ten covering approximately 3%. The sample was CD8+ T cells from peripheral blood mononuclear cells, taken before pregnancy. All receptors derive from a female donor with multiple sclerosis, enrolled in a pregnancy study. The conserved cysteine and the conserved F or W are not part of the CDR3 here. D genes are given only for firm matches. Size values are once, few and many counts, or a class for expanded clones, and some rows have none.

TRBV7-2	TRBJ2-7	-	TRBD1	ASSPLGQALYEQY
TRBV29-1	TRBJ2-1	-	-	SAPSRLGWDNEQF
TRBV11-2	TRBJ2-1	-	TRBD2	ASSGFSGGAISYNEQF
TRBV9	TRBJ2-1	-	-	ASSSGGYNEQF
TRBV6-4	TRBJ2-3	-	TRBD2	ASSELAGAMDTQY
TRBV5-6	TRBJ2-6	-	TRBD1	ASSGLGQGITGANVLT
TRBV6-5	TRBJ1-6	-	-	ASSPGYDNSPLH
TRBV27	TRBJ2-1	-	TRBD2	ASSVIAGEQF
TRBV7-2	TRBJ2-3	-	TRBD2	ASRPKRGGPDTQY
TRBV9	TRBJ1-2	-	-	ASSPSLMSVAGGYT
TRBV6-5	TRBJ1-2	-	TRBD1	ASSPGQGAINT
TRBV4-2	TRBJ1-1	few	-	ASSQERDWGRAF
TRBV13	TRBJ2-1	-	TRBD1	ASRNGTDSFNEQF
TRBV29-1	TRBJ2-2	-	-	STRSRAGELF
TRBV27	TRBJ1-5	-	-	ASSLIAGEPQH